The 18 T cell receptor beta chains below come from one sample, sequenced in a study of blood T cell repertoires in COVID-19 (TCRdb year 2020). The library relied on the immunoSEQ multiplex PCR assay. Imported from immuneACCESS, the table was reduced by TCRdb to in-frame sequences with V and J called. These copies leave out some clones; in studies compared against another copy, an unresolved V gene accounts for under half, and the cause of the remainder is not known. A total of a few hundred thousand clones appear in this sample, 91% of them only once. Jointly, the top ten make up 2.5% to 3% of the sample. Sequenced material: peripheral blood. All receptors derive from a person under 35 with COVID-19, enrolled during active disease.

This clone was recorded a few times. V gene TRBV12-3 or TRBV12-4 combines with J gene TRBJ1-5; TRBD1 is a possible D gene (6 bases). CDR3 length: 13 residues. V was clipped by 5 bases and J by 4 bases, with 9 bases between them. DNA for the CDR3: TGTGCCAGCAGTCGGACAGTTAATCAGCCCCAGCATTTT. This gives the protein CASSRTVNQPQHF.

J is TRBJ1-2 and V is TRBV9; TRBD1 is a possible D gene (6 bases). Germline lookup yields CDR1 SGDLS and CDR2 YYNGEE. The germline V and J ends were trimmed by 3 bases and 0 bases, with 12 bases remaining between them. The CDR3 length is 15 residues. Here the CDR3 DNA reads TGTGCCAGCAGCGATGGGGGGGCTGCTAACTATGGCTACACCTTC. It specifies CASSDGGAANYGYTF.

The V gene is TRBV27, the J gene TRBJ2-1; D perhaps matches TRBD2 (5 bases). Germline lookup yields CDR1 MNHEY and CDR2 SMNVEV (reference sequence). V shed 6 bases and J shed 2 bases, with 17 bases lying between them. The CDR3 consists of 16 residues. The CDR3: CASRLRTGGPYNEQFF. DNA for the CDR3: TGTGCCAGCAGACTACGGACCGGAGGACCCTACAATGAGCAGTTCTTC.

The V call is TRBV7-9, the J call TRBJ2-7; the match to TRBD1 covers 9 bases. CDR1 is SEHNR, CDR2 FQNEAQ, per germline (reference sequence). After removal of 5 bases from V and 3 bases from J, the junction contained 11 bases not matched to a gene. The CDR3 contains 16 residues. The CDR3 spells CASSRDPGQGGYEQYF. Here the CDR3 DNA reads TGTGCCAGCAGCCGCGATCCGGGACAGGGAGGCTACGAGCAGTACTTC.

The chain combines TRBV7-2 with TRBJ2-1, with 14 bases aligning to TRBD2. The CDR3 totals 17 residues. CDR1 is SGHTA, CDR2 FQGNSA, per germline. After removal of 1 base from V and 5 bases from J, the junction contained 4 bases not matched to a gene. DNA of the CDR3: TGTGCCAGCAGCTTAGGGGGGGGACTAGCGGGAGACAATGAGCAGTTCTTC. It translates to CASSLGGGLAGDNEQFF.

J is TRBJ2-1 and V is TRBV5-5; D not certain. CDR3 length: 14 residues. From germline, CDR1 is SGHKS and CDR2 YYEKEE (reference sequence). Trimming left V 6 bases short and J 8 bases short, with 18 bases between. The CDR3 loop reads CASTIRGLLDEQFF. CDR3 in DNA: TGTGCCAGCACCATCCGAGGCTTGTTGGATGAGCAGTTCTTC. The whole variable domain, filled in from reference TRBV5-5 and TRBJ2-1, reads DAGVTQSPTHLIKTRGQQVTLRCSPISGHKSVSWYQQVLGQGPQFIFQYYEKEERGRGNFPDRFSARQFPNYSSELNVNALLLGDSALYLCASTIRGLLDEQFFGPGTRLTVL.

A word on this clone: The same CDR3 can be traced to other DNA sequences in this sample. CDR3 loop: CSVLGLAGALSSYNEQFF. The CDR3 nucleotides read TGCAGCGTTCTCGGACTAGCGGGAGCGCTGAGCTCCTACAATGAGCAGTTCTTC. The chain recombines TRBV29-1 with TRBJ2-1; 13 bases map to TRBD2. J gave up 0 bases and V 5 bases, and 10 bases lay outside the gene matches. This CDR3 comprises 18 residues. The germline V gene encodes CDR1 SQVTM and CDR2 ANQGSEA.

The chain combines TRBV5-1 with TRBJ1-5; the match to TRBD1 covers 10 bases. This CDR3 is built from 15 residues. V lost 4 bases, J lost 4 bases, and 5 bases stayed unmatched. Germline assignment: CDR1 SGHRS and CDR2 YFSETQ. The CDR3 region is CASSLGTGVNQPQHF. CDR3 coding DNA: TGCGCCAGCAGCCTCGGGACAGGGGTAAATCAGCCCCAGCATTTT.

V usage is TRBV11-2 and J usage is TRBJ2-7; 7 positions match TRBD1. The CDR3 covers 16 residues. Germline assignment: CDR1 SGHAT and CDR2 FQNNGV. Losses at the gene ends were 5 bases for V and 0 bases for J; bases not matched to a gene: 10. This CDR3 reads CASSPIEGQYSYEQYF. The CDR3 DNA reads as TGTGCCAGCAGCCCAATCGAGGGACAGTACTCCTACGAGCAGTACTTC.

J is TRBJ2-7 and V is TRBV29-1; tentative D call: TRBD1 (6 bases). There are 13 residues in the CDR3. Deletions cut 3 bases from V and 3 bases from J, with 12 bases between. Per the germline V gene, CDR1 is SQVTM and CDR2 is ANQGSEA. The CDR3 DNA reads TGCAGCGTTGAGGCCGGCAGGGGCTACGAGCAGTACTTC. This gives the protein CSVEAGRGYEQYF.

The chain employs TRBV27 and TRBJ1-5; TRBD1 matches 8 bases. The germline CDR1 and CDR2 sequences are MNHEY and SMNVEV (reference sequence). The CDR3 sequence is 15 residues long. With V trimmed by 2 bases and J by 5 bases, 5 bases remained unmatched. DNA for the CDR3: TGTGCCAGCAGTTTAAACAGGGGGGTCGATCAGCCCCAGCATTTT. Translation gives CASSLNRGVDQPQHF.

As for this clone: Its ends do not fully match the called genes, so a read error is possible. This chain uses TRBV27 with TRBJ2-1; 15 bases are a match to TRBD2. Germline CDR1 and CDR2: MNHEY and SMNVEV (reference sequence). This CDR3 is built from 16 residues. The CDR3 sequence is CASSLSGTSGRNEWVF. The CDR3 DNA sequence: TGTGCCAGCAGTCTATCCGGGACTAGCGGGAGGAACGAATGGGTCTTC.

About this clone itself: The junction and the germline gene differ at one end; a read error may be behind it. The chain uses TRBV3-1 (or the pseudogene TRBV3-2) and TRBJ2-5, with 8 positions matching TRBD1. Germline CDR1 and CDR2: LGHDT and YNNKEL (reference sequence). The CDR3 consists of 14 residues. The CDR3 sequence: CASSEDRGAVAQYF. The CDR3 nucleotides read TGTGCCAGCAGCGAAGACAGGGGAGCGGTGGCCCAGTACTTC.

The CDR3 DNA is TGTGCCATCAGTGACCCCGTACAGGGGAAGGGGACTGAAGCTTTCTTT. It encodes CAISDPVQGKGTEAFF. V is TRBV10-3 and J is TRBJ1-1, with 7 bases matching TRBD1. In germline, CDR1 is ENHRY, CDR2 SYGVKD. CDR3 length: 16 amino acids. The trim removed 3 bases at V and 5 bases at J, leaving 12 bases unmatched.

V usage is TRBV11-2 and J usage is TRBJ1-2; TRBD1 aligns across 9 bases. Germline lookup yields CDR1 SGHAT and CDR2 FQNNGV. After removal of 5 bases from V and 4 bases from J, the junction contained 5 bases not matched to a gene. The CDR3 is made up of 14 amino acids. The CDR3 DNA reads TGTGCCAGCAGCCCGGGACAGGGAGGCTATGGCTACACCTTC. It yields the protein CASSPGQGGYGYTF.

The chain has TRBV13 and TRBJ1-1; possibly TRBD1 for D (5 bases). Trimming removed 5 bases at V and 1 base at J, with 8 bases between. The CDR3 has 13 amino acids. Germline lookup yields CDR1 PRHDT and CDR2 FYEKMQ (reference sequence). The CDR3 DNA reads TGTGCCAGCAGCCCTAGGGGGAACACTGAAGCTTTCTTT. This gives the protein CASSPRGNTEAFF.

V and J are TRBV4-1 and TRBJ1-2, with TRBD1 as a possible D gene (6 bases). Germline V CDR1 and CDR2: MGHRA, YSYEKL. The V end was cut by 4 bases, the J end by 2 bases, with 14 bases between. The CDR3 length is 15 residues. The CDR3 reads CASSLYRDTNYGYTF. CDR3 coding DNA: TGCGCCAGCAGCCTATACAGGGATACGAACTATGGCTACACCTTC.

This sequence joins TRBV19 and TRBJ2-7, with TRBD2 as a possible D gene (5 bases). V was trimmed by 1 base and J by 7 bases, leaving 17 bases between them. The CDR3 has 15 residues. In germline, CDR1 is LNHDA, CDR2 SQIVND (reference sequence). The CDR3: CASSIVPASSGEQYF. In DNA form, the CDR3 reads TGTGCCAGTAGTATAGTCCCCGCCTCCTCGGGGGAGCAGTACTTC.